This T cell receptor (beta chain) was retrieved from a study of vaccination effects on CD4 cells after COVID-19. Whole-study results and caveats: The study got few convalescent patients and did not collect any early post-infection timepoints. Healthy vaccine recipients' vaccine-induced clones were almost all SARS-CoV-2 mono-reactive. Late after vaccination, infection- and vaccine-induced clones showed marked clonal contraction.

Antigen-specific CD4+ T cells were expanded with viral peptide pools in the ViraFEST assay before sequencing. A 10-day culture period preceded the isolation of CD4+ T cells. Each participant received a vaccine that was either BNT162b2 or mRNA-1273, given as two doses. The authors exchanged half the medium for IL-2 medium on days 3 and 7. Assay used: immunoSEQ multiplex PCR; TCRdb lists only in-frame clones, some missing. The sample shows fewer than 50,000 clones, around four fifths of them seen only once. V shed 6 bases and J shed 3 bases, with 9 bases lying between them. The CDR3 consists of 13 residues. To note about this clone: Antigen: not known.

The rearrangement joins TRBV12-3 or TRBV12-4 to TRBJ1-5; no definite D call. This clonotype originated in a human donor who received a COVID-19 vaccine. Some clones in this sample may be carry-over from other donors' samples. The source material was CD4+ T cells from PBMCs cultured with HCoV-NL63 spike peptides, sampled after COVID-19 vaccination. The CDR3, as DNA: TGTGCCAGCAGAAACAGTAACAATCAGCCCCAGCATTTT. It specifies CASRNSNNQPQHF.